This TCR beta chain was identified in a study of cytomegalovirus exposure and HLA in healthy donors. Study outcomes and limitations: Later analysis placed DRB1 highest and HLA-C lowest in TCR association rates, which differed by HLA locus. The HLA-A and HLA-B alleles of most subjects were reportedly predicted accurately from TCR beta sequences.

In the PCR, 60 Vbeta and 13 Jbeta primers were used. TCRdb keeps only in-frame clones here, not all; method: immunoSEQ multiplex PCR. The sample includes some 170,000 clones, around 76% of them seen just once. A note on this clone: Its target is not known.

The TCR sequence derives from a girl aged 10-17 years in good health and CMV-seropositive. The sequenced material came from PBMCs.

The CDR3 sequence: CASSSYGVGGSYEQYF. CDR3 DNA: TGTGCCAGCAGTTCCTATGGGGTGGGGGGGTCCTACGAGCAGTACTTC. The chain joins TRBV2 to TRBJ2-7; 7 bases are a match to TRBD2. The V gene's germline CDR1 is SNHLY and CDR2 FYNNEI. The CDR3 has 16 amino acids. The junction had 11 bases not matched to a gene; V was cut back by 5 bases and J by 1 base.